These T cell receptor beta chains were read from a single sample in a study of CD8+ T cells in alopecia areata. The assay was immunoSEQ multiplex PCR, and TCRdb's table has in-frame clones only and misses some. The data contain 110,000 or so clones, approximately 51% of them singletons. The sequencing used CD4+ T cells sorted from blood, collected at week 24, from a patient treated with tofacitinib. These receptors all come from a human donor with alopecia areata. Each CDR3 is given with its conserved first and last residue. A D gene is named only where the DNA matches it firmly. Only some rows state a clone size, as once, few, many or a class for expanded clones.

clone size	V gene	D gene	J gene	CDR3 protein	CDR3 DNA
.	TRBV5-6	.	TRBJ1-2	CASSLGGYGYTF	TGTGCCAGCAGCTTGGGCGGATATGGCTACACCTTC
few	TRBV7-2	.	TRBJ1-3	CASSLGQTISGNTIYF	TGTGCCAGCAGCCTAGGACAAACGATCTCTGGAAACACCATATATTTT
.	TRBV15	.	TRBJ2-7	CATSRDLGPYEQYF	TGTGCCACCAGCAGAGATCTGGGCCCCTACGAGCAGTACTTC
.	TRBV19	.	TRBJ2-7	CASSSLGYEQYF	TGTGCCAGTAGTAGTCTCGGCTACGAGCAGTACTTC
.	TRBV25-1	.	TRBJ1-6	CASTRAKTGNSPLHF	TGTGCCAGCACCAGAGCAAAGACGGGGAATTCACCCCTCCACTTT
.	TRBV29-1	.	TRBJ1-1	CKVDSSNTEAFF	TGCAAGGTGGACAGCTCGAACACTGAAGCTTTCTTT
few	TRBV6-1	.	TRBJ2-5	CASSGYLFQETQYF	TGTGCCAGCAGTGGGTACCTATTTCAAGAGACCCAGTACTTC
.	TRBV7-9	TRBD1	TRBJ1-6	CASTSGQVNSPLHF	TGTGCCAGCACCTCCGGACAGGTGAATTCACCCCTCCACTTT
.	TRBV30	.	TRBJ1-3	CAWSVPLGGSGNTIYF	TGTGCCTGGAGTGTACCCCTTGGGGGCTCTGGAAACACCATATATTTT
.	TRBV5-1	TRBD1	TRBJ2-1	CASSARTGLDEQFF	TGCGCCAGCAGCGCCCGGACAGGGCTGGATGAGCAGTTCTTC
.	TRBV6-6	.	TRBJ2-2	CASSPTAPNTGELFF	TGTGCCAGCAGCCCGACCGCTCCGAACACCGGGGAGCTGTTTTTT
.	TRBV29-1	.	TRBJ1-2	CSVEDDRAHGYTF	TGCAGCGTTGAAGATGACAGAGCCCATGGCTACACCTTC
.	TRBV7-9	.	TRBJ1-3	CASSPTGNTIYF	TGTGCCAGCAGCCCGACTGGAAACACCATATATTTT
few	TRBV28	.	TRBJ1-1	CASRRNTEAFF	TGTGCCAGCAGGCGAAACACTGAAGCTTTCTTT
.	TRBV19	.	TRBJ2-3	CASSIVGVPDTQYF	TGTGCCAGTAGTATAGTTGGGGTCCCTGATACGCAGTATTTT
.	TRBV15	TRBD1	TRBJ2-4	CATSTRTGGNIQYF	TGTGCCACCAGCACACGGACAGGTGGGAACATTCAGTACTTC
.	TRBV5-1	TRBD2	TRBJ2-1	CASRLAGGGSSYNEQFF	TGCGCCAGCAGATTGGCAGGCGGGGGGAGCTCCTACAATGAGCAGTTCTTC
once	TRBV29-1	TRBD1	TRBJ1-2	CSVGGTGKSLYGYTF	TGCAGCGTTGGGGGGACAGGGAAGTCTCTCTATGGCTACACCTTC
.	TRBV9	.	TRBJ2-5	CASSFTTNSQETQYF	TGTGCCAGCAGCTTCACGACTAATTCCCAAGAGACCCAGTACTTC
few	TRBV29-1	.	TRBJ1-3	CSASDSTGNTIYF	TGCAGCGCCTCGGATAGCACTGGAAACACCATATATTTT
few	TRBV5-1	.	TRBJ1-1	CASSTGTGEAFF	TGCGCCAGCAGCACCGGGACGGGTGAAGCTTTCTTT
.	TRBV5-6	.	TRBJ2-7	CASSLEGMAYEQYF	TGTGCCAGCAGCTTGGAAGGGATGGCCTACGAGCAGTACTTC
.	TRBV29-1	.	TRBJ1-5	CSVVEGGDSNQPQHF	TGCAGCGTTGTGGAAGGGGGGGATAGCAATCAGCCCCAGCATTTT
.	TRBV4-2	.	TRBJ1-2	CASSQDWGDFYGYTF	TGTGCCAGCAGCCAAGATTGGGGCGACTTCTATGGCTACACCTTC
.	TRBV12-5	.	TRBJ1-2	CASGLVPAGGYTF	TGTGCTAGTGGTTTGGTCCCGGCAGGTGGCTACACCTTC
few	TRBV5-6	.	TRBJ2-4	CASSLGGTNIQYF	TGTGCCAGCAGCTTGGGTGGAACAAACATTCAGTACTTC
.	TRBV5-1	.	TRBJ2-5	CASGWGSQETQYF	TGCGCCAGCGGATGGGGCAGCCAAGAGACCCAGTACTTC
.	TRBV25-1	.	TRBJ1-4	CASSGAQGTTNEKLFF	TGTGCCAGCAGTGGGGCGCAGGGTACAACTAATGAAAAACTGTTTTTT
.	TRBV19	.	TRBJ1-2	CASSIAETAGRAGYTF	TGTGCCAGTAGTATAGCTGAGACTGCCGGGAGGGCTGGCTACACCTTC
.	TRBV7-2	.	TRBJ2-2	CASNGQYTGELFF	TGTGCCAGCAATGGGCAGTACACCGGGGAGCTGTTTTTT
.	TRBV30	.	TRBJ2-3	CAWTLDGGDTQYF	TGTGCCTGGACCTTGGACGGAGGGGATACGCAGTATTTT
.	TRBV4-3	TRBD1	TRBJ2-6	CASSQDGTGVSGANVLTF	TGCGCCAGCAGCCAAGATGGGACAGGGGTCTCTGGGGCCAACGTCCTGACTTTC
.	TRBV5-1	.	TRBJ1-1	CASSFTGRAEAFF	TGCGCCAGCAGCTTTACAGGGAGGGCTGAAGCTTTCTTT
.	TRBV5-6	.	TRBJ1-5	CASSLGVFNQPQHF	TGTGCCAGCAGCTTGGGGGTCTTCAATCAGCCCCAGCATTTT
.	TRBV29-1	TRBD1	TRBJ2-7	CSVITGTGGDEQYF	TGCAGCGTTATAACAGGAACAGGGGGCGACGAGCAGTACTTC
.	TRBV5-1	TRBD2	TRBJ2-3	CASSSGLADTDTQYF	TGCGCCAGCAGCTCGGGACTAGCGGACACAGATACGCAGTATTTT
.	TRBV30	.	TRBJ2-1	CASNLRDGYNEQFF	TGTGCCTCTAACCTCCGAGACGGTTACAATGAGCAGTTCTTC
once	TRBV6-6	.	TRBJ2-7	CASFDREPPYEQYF	TGTGCCAGCTTCGACCGGGAACCCCCCTACGAGCAGTACTTC
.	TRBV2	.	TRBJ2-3	CASTRLADTQYF	TGTGCCAGCACTCGCCTGGCAGATACGCAGTATTTT
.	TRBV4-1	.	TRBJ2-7	CASSQEPPSWGAYEQYF	TGCGCCAGCAGCCAAGAACCCCCCAGTTGGGGGGCCTACGAGCAGTACTTC
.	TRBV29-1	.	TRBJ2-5	CSVEGGPIGTQYF	TGCAGCGTTGAGGGGGGCCCAATCGGGACCCAGTACTTC
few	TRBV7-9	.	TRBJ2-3	CASSLAGLRNTQYF	TGTGCCAGCAGCTTAGCGGGGTTGAGGAATACGCAGTATTTT
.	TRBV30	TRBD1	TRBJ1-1	CAWSPQGGSKAFF	TGTGCCTGGAGTCCACAGGGGGGCTCGAAAGCTTTCTTT
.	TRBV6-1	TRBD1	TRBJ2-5	CASSEAFGRGQETQYF	TGTGCCAGCAGTGAAGCGTTTGGCAGGGGGCAAGAGACCCAGTACTTC
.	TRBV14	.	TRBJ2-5	CASSRGGPAETQYF	TGTGCCAGCAGCCGGGGGGGGCCGGCAGAGACCCAGTACTTC
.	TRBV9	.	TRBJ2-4	CASSVGAASNIQYF	TGTGCCAGCAGCGTAGGGGCAGCCTCGAACATTCAGTACTTC
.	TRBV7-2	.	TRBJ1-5	CASSFAKDQPQHF	TGTGCCAGCAGCTTTGCTAAGGATCAGCCCCAGCATTTT